The rows below give T cell receptor beta chains drawn from one sample of a study of sequential checkpoint blockade in melanoma. Method: immunoSEQ multiplex PCR; TCRdb's copy keeps in-frame clones and lacks some. The table shows 4,900 or so clones, with roughly a third occurring only once. Sequenced material: tumor tissue (inferred from file names), taken from a patient given nivolumab and ipilimumab in sequence. These receptors were obtained from a human donor with melanoma. Each CDR3 is given with its conserved first and last residue. The order of the fields is CDR3 DNA, CDR3 protein, V gene, J gene, clone size, D gene. A D gene is named only where the DNA matches it firmly. Clone size is stated in some rows and not others, as once, few, many or a class when expanded.

TGTGCCAGCAGTTTCAAGCGGGAAAAAAACATTCAGTACTTC	CASSFKREKNIQYF	TRBV25-1	TRBJ2-4	few	TRBD2
TGCGCCAGCAGCCCTCCATCTAGCGGGAGTTCCGGCGCAGATACGCAGTATTTT	CASSPPSSGSSGADTQYF	TRBV5-1	TRBJ2-3	-	TRBD2
TGTGCCAGCAGCCCGGCCCGTTCCGGCAATGAGCAGTTCTTC	CASSPARSGNEQFF	TRBV11-3	TRBJ2-1	-	-
TGTGCCAGCAGTTCCCCCGACAGGTGGACCCAGTACTTC	CASSSPDRWTQYF	TRBV28	TRBJ2-5	-	-
TGTGCCAGCAGTGAAGGGCCCATCGGGGGACTAGCGGGTTTTCAGTTCTTC	CASSEGPIGGLAGFQFF	TRBV6-1	TRBJ2-1	-	TRBD2
TGTGCCAGTAGTATCCAGCCGACAGGGACCGGGGAGCTGTTTTTT	CASSIQPTGTGELFF	TRBV19	TRBJ2-2	-	TRBD1
TGTGCCAGCAGGCAGGGGGTCTATGGCTACACCTTC	CASRQGVYGYTF	TRBV9	TRBJ1-2	few	TRBD1
TGTGCCAGCAAGAATACAGGGGGGGTTTACTATAGCAATCAGCCCCAGCATTTT	CASKNTGGVYYSNQPQHF	TRBV12-5	TRBJ1-5	-	TRBD1
TGCGCCAGCAGTGAGACCCCAGGGGGGAACACTGAAGCTTTCTTT	CASSETPGGNTEAFF	TRBV10-2	TRBJ1-1	few	TRBD1
TGTGCCAGCAGCTTAAGGGTTAGCGGATACAATGAGCAGTTCTTC	CASSLRVSGYNEQFF	TRBV11-3	TRBJ2-1	few	-
TGTGCCAGCAGCACCCGTGCCGAGCAGTACTTC	CASSTRAEQYF	TRBV6-7	TRBJ2-7	-	-
TGCGCCAGCAGCTTGCCTGGGACCAAGGCTGAAGCTTTCTTT	CASSLPGTKAEAFF	TRBV5-1	TRBJ1-1	-	-
TGTGCCAGTAGCGACGGAGCAGGGGGCTCCTACGAGCAGTACTTC	CASSDGAGGSYEQYF	TRBV19	TRBJ2-7	-	TRBD1
TGTGCCAGCACGGGACTAGCGGGCTTGCAGGATACGCAGTATTTT	CASTGLAGLQDTQYF	TRBV9	TRBJ2-3	-	TRBD2
TGTGCCAGCTCACCAAGGCAGGGTACCTACGAGCAGTACTTC	CASSPRQGTYEQYF	TRBV18	TRBJ2-7	-	-
TGTGCCAGAAGCTTGGGGGCGGGAGGGCGAGATTTAAACACCGGGGAGCTGTTTTTT	CARSLGAGGRDLNTGELFF	TRBV5-3	TRBJ2-2	-	TRBD2
TGCGCCAGCAGCCGTGACCCAGAGAACACTGAAGCTTTCTTT	CASSRDPENTEAFF	TRBV5-1	TRBJ1-1	once	-
TGTGCCAGCAGCCCAGGACTTAACTATGGCTACACCTTC	CASSPGLNYGYTF	TRBV7-2	TRBJ1-2	-	-